This is a list of T cell receptor beta chains from one sample in a study of follicular helper T cells after annual influenza vaccination. The table came from immunoSEQ multiplex PCR; TCRdb's copy has only in-frame clones and leaves some out. In the table there are some 30,000 clones, approximately 80% of which are singletons. This sample comprised CXCR5+ CD38- circulating T follicular helper cells from blood, obtained on the day of influenza vaccination. The receptor source for this set is an adult who received the influenza vaccine. Both conserved end residues are part of each CDR3. Fields, in order: J gene, V gene, CDR3 length, clone size, D gene, CDR3 protein, CDR3 DNA. D genes are given only for firm matches. Some rows mark clone size as missing; the rest say once, few, many or name a class of expanded clone.

J: TRBJ1-1
V: TRBV6-1
length: 14
size: NA
D: NA
CDR3: CASSSPTRNTEAFF
DNA: TGTGCCAGCAGCTCCCCGACAAGGAACACTGAAGCTTTCTTT

J: TRBJ2-2
V: TRBV6-6
length: 14
size: NA
D: NA
CDR3: CASSPGANTGELFF
DNA: TGTGCCAGCAGCCCCGGGGCGAACACCGGGGAGCTGTTTTTT

J: TRBJ2-1
V: TRBV2
length: 15
size: NA
D: NA
CDR3: CASTSGRNSYNEQFF
DNA: TGTGCCAGCACCTCAGGGCGGAACTCCTACAATGAGCAGTTCTTC

J: TRBJ2-4
V: TRBV2
length: 15
size: NA
D: TRBD1
CDR3: CASSGQGPAKNIQYF
DNA: TGTGCCAGCAGTGGACAGGGCCCAGCCAAAAACATTCAGTACTTC

J: TRBJ1-1
V: TRBV9
length: 15
size: NA
D: TRBD1
CDR3: CASSVGGQGRTEAFF
DNA: TGTGCCAGCAGCGTAGGAGGACAGGGGAGGACTGAAGCTTTCTTT

J: TRBJ1-4
V: TRBV5-1
length: 14
size: NA
D: TRBD1
CDR3: CASSVGQGNEKLFF
DNA: TGCGCCAGCAGCGTGGGACAGGGCAACGAAAAACTGTTTTTT

J: TRBJ2-2
V: TRBV5-1
length: 15
size: NA
D: TRBD2
CDR3: CASLLGTGGTGELFF
DNA: TGCGCCAGCCTCCTAGGGACGGGGGGAACCGGGGAGCTGTTTTTT

J: TRBJ2-3
V: TRBV30
length: 12
size: NA
D: NA
CDR3: CAWKPGTDTQYF
DNA: TGTGCCTGGAAGCCGGGCACAGATACGCAGTATTTT

J: TRBJ2-1
V: TRBV30
length: 14
size: once
D: NA
CDR3: CAWQTGRNPNEQFF
DNA: TGTGCCTGGCAGACAGGGAGGAATCCCAATGAGCAGTTCTTC

J: TRBJ1-1
V: TRBV10-3
length: 14
size: few
D: TRBD1
CDR3: CAIRRQGGFTEAFF
DNA: TGTGCCATCAGGAGACAGGGTGGGTTCACTGAAGCTTTCTTT

J: TRBJ2-1
V: TRBV9
length: 16
size: NA
D: NA
CDR3: CASSAPPSSSYNEQFF
DNA: TGTGCCAGCAGCGCGCCCCCCTCGAGCTCCTACAATGAGCAGTTCTTC

J: TRBJ2-7
V: TRBV5-1
length: 16
size: NA
D: TRBD1
CDR3: CASSLQTGAPTYEQYF
DNA: TGCGCCAGCAGCCTACAGACAGGGGCCCCGACTTACGAGCAGTACTTC

J: TRBJ2-2
V: TRBV29-1
length: 12
size: NA
D: TRBD1
CDR3: CSSETGSGELFF
DNA: TGCAGCTCAGAGACAGGGTCCGGGGAGCTGTTTTTT

J: TRBJ2-2
V: TRBV5-1
length: 14
size: NA
D: NA
CDR3: CASSPVTGTGELFF
DNA: TGCGCCAGCAGCCCTGTAACAGGGACCGGGGAGCTGTTTTTT

J: TRBJ1-1
V: TRBV2
length: 15
size: NA
D: TRBD1
CDR3: CACLPGQGIGTEAFF
DNA: TGTGCCTGCTTACCGGGACAGGGAATTGGCACTGAAGCTTTCTTT

J: TRBJ1-2
V: TRBV6-5
length: 14
size: NA
D: TRBD1
CDR3: CASSSAGTDYGYTF
DNA: TGTGCCAGCAGCTCAGCCGGGACAGACTATGGCTACACCTTC

J: TRBJ2-7
V: TRBV7-2
length: 15
size: NA
D: TRBD1
CDR3: CASSSRDRGRDGQYF
DNA: TGTGCCAGCAGCTCCCGGGACAGGGGGCGCGACGGGCAGTACTTC

J: TRBJ2-5
V: TRBV6-4
length: 13
size: few
D: NA
CDR3: CASSKVPGETQYF
DNA: TGTGCCAGCAGTAAGGTTCCGGGAGAGACCCAGTACTTC

J: TRBJ2-7
V: TRBV6-6
length: 12
size: NA
D: NA
CDR3: CASRGITGFRYF
DNA: TGTGCCAGCAGGGGGATTACAGGTTTCCGGTACTTC

J: TRBJ2-1
V: TRBV14
length: 14
size: NA
D: NA
CDR3: CASSQDPPPAKQFF
DNA: TGTGCCAGCAGCCAAGATCCCCCCCCCGCGAAGCAGTTCTTC

J: TRBJ1-1
V: TRBV10-3
length: 13
size: NA
D: TRBD1
CDR3: CAVSGQMNTEAFF
DNA: TGTGCCGTCTCGGGACAGATGAACACTGAAGCTTTCTTT

J: TRBJ2-7
V: TRBV19
length: 12
size: NA
D: NA
CDR3: CASSPRGAEQYF
DNA: TGTGCCAGTAGTCCTCGGGGGGCGGAGCAGTACTTC

J: TRBJ2-5
V: TRBV29-1
length: 16
size: once
D: NA
CDR3: CSVEARGAAWGETQYF
DNA: TGCAGCGTTGAAGCCCGCGGGGCCGCATGGGGAGAGACCCAGTACTTC

J: TRBJ2-3
V: TRBV6-6
length: 11
size: NA
D: NA
CDR3: CASSLSDTQYF
DNA: TGTGCCAGCAGTCTGTCGGATACGCAGTATTTT

J: TRBJ1-3
V: TRBV2
length: 15
size: NA
D: TRBD1
CDR3: CASRDRGRSGNTIYF
DNA: TGTGCCAGCAGGGACAGGGGCCGCTCTGGAAACACCATATATTTT

J: TRBJ2-7
V: TRBV7-9
length: 12
size: NA
D: NA
CDR3: CASSLEIDEQYF
DNA: TGTGCCAGCAGCTTAGAAATAGACGAGCAGTACTTC

J: TRBJ1-5
V: TRBV2
length: 15
size: NA
D: NA
CDR3: CASATGGGGNQPQHF
DNA: TGTGCCAGCGCGACTGGGGGAGGTGGGAATCAGCCCCAGCATTTT

J: TRBJ1-5
V: TRBV27
length: 14
size: NA
D: TRBD1
CDR3: CASSFRTGRQPQHF
DNA: TGTGCCAGCAGTTTCCGGACAGGGAGGCAGCCCCAGCATTTT

J: TRBJ1-2
V: TRBV2
length: 16
size: NA
D: NA
CDR3: CASSYARLPGGYGYTF
DNA: TGTGCCAGCAGCTACGCCCGGTTGCCCGGGGGGTATGGCTACACCTTC

J: TRBJ2-2
V: TRBV7-8
length: 14
size: NA
D: TRBD1
CDR3: CASSPRGQAGELFF
DNA: TGTGCCAGCAGCCCCAGGGGGCAGGCCGGGGAGCTGTTTTTT

J: TRBJ1-2
V: TRBV29-1
length: 12
size: NA
D: TRBD1
CDR3: CSVPDRDYGYTF
DNA: TGCAGCGTCCCGGACAGGGACTATGGCTACACCTTC

J: TRBJ1-4
V: TRBV18
length: 14
size: NA
D: NA
CDR3: CASSLRLNNEKLFF
DNA: TGTGCCAGCTCCCTCCGACTAAATAATGAAAAACTGTTTTTT

J: TRBJ2-6
V: TRBV5-4
length: 17
size: NA
D: NA
CDR3: CASTLRGGAGGANVLTF
DNA: TGTGCCAGCACCCTAAGAGGGGGGGCTGGCGGGGCCAACGTCCTGACTTTC

J: TRBJ1-1
V: TRBV10-3
length: 14
size: few
D: NA
CDR3: CAISRTEMNTEAFF
DNA: TGTGCCATCAGTAGGACAGAAATGAACACTGAAGCTTTCTTT

J: TRBJ2-7
V: TRBV7-3
length: 13
size: NA
D: TRBD1
CDR3: CASSQTGGYEQYF
DNA: TGTGCCAGCAGCCAGACAGGGGGGTACGAGCAGTACTTC

J: TRBJ2-4
V: TRBV18
length: 14
size: NA
D: NA
CDR3: CASSPGGSKNIQYF
DNA: TGTGCCAGCTCACCAGGGGGCTCCAAAAACATTCAGTACTTC

J: TRBJ1-3
V: TRBV11-2
length: 15
size: NA
D: NA
CDR3: CASSLLASSGNTIYF
DNA: TGTGCCAGCAGCTTACTGGCAAGCTCTGGAAACACCATATATTTT

J: TRBJ1-4
V: TRBV6-6
length: 13
size: NA
D: TRBD1
CDR3: CASGKDRDEKLFF
DNA: TGTGCCAGCGGAAAAGACAGGGACGAAAAACTGTTTTTT